This T cell receptor beta chain emerged from a study of Graves' ophthalmopathy and Graves' hyperthyroidism. About the research overall: No progression to ophthalmopathy over 18 months defined stable hyperthyroidism.

RNA served as the template for amplifying TCR beta CDR3 regions. RT-PCR in the first round used HTBI primers; a second-round multiplex PCR followed. TCRdb recomputed calls from the multiplex PCR reads with MiXCR, one row per CDR3 protein. The table shows around 1.1 million distinct CDR3 sequences, with 36% occurring only once. Study-wide results and caveats: The authors also found most expanded thyroid clonotypes above 0.001 frequency in blood.

Hyperthyroidism patients were newly diagnosed, under 2 months' duration, aged 18 to 65. At least ten counts were recorded for this clonotype. Its antigen remains unknown. The TCR was taken from an adult man with Graves' hyperthyroidism. Sequenced material: peripheral blood or thyroid tissue (not recorded which).

In nucleotides, the CDR3 is TGCAGCGTTTCCCACAGGGGGCGTATCGGGGAGCTGTTTTTT. Encoded protein: CSVSHRGRIGELFF. The V and J genes are TRBV29-1 and TRBJ2-2, with 9 positions matching TRBD1. The J segment lost 7 bases and the V segment lost 5 bases, leaving 8 bases of the junction unmatched. This CDR3 region has 14 residues. Germline assignment: CDR1 SQVTM and CDR2 ANQGSEA.